This T cell receptor beta chain was obtained from a study of CD8+CD57+ T cells in acquired aplastic anemia. V shed 6 bases and J shed 6 bases, with 17 bases lying between them. The length of the CDR3 is 13 residues. The germline CDR1 and CDR2 sequences are DFQATT and SNEGSKA (reference sequence). Patients picked for sequencing had shown CD8+CD57+ cell expansion detected by flow cytometry. The table lists this clonotype with a count of one. Genomic DNA, serving as template, underwent TCR beta VDJ and CDR3 profiling. TCRdb reanalysed the reads using MiXCR and keeps one entry per CDR3 protein. Among around 210,000 distinct CDR3 sequences, 65% were seen once, and the ten largest hold under 60%.

The clonotype was recovered from a human donor with aplastic anemia. The source material was sorted CD4+, CD8+, or CD8+CD57+ T cells (not recorded which) from PBMCs. V gene TRBV20-1 combines with J gene TRBJ2-5, with D perhaps matching TRBD1 (8 bases). As DNA, the CDR3 is TGCAGTGCAAATAACAGGGGGGGAAAGACCCAGTACTTC. Its translation: CSANNRGGKTQYF.